This TCR beta chain was captured in a study of neurological immune-mediated disorders. In its sample, this clonotype was seen many times. Its target is unknown. The authors produced cDNA by 5'RACE using 10-nucleotide random UMIs. TCRdb re-analysed the 5' RACE reads in MiXCR, keeping a single row per CDR3 protein. The sample shows roughly 34,000 distinct CDR3 sequences, 4.6% of them seen only once. Study-wide findings and caveats: The highest TCR clonal expansion occurred in HTLV-1-associated myelopathy; multiple sclerosis fell below healthy controls.

Unmatched junction bases numbered 6, after V lost 0 bases and J lost 6 bases. In germline, CDR1 is DFQATT, CDR2 SNEGSKA (reference sequence). The CDR3 runs 14 residues. Sequenced input: PBMCs. The chain combines TRBV20-1 with TRBJ1-2; 8 bases are a match to TRBD1. This clonotype was sampled from a man between 18 and 35 years old in good health. CDR3 DNA: TGCAGTGCTAGAGACAGGGGGCGATTTGATGGCTACACCTTC. Protein sequence: CSARDRGRFDGYTF.